This entry lists 28 T cell receptor beta chains sequenced from one sample in a study of OX40 agonist ivuxolimab in advanced cancers. Clones were read by immunoSEQ multiplex PCR, and TCRdb kept only the in-frame ones, dropping some. The repertoire holds tens of thousands of clones, with under 90% as singletons. The material sequenced was CD4+ or CD8+ T cells sorted from blood, taken in a trial of the OX40 agonist ivuxolimab. These receptors were obtained from an adult with an advanced solid tumor such as melanoma, head and neck, liver or kidney cancer.

The V gene is TRBV7-2, the J gene TRBJ2-1, with D hard to call. The CDR3 consists of 15 residues. CDR1 is SGHTA and CDR2 is FQGNSA in the germline V gene. The V end lost 1 base, the J end lost 4 bases, and 11 bases lay between the germline ends. DNA of the CDR3: TGTGCCAGCAGCTTAGAGGGAATGGATTACAATGAGCAGTTCTTC. The encoded protein is CASSLEGMDYNEQFF.

This chain links TRBV11-3 with TRBJ1-1, with D uncertain. V was cut by 2 bases and J by 5 bases, with 3 bases left in between. The germline gives CDR1 SGHNT, CDR2 YENEEA. This CDR3 has 11 residues. DNA of the CDR3: TGTGCCAGCAGCTTAAGGACTGAAGCTTTCTTT. This gives the protein CASSLRTEAFF.

The chain is built from TRBV7-8 and TRBJ1-1, with D tentatively TRBD1 (5 bases). Trimming left V 1 base short and J 1 base short, with 13 bases between. The CDR3 length is 16 residues. Germline values: CDR1 SGHVS, CDR2 FQNEAQ. CDR3 nucleotides: TGTGCCAGCAGCTTAGTGGGGGGGGTTGGGAACACTGAAGCTTTCTTT. Translating gives CASSLVGGVGNTEAFF.

The sample holds many counts of this clone. The chain employs TRBV28 and TRBJ1-2, with D perhaps matching TRBD1 (5 bases). This CDR3 comprises 15 residues. Deletions cut 5 bases from V and 8 bases from J, with 21 bases between. Germline V gene data show CDR1 as MDHEN and CDR2 as SYDVKM. CDR3 DNA: TGTGCCAGCAGTATAGGCGGGACTCCCTCAAGGGGCTACACCTTC. Amino acid sequence: CASSIGGTPSRGYTF.

The chain joins TRBV7-9 to TRBJ2-6, with D perhaps matching TRBD2 (5 bases). CDR3 length: 19 residues. The V and J ends lost 5 bases and 0 bases respectively, with 20 bases between them. From germline, CDR1 is SEHNR and CDR2 FQNEAQ (reference sequence). CDR3: CASSLWTLRTLSGANVLTF. CDR3 bases: TGTGCCAGCAGCCTATGGACTCTGCGCACACTCTCTGGGGCCAACGTCCTGACTTTC.

This rearrangement joins TRBV7-6 to TRBJ2-3, with 7 bases aligning to TRBD1. The CDR3 runs 12 residues. Germline CDR1 SGHVS, CDR2 FNYEAQ. V dropped 5 bases and J dropped 9; count of bases not matched to a gene: 5. Written as DNA, the CDR3 is TGTGCCAGCAGCGAGGGACAGCGCACGCAGTATTTT. This encodes CASSEGQRTQYF. Filled out from reference TRBV7-6 and TRBJ2-3, the complete variable domain reads GAGVSQSPRYKVTKRGQDVALRCDPISGHVSLYWYRQALGQGPEFLTYFNYEAQQDKSGLPNDRFSAERPEGSISTLTIQRTEQRDSAMYRCASSEGQRTQYFGPGTRLTVL.

This clone turned up a few times. The CDR3 here is CATSSPTSPPYNEQFF. In nucleotides, the CDR3 is TGTGCCACCAGCAGCCCTACTAGCCCTCCCTACAATGAGCAGTTCTTC. The V and J genes are TRBV15 and TRBJ2-1, with D possibly being TRBD2 (6 bases). This CDR3 contains 16 residues. CDR1 is LNHNV, CDR2 YYDKDF, per germline (reference sequence). Trimming stripped 3 bases from V and 2 bases from J, with 14 bases between. The variable domain in full, with the rest retrieved from reference TRBV15 and TRBJ2-1, is DAMVIQNPRYQVTQFGKPVTLSCSQTLNHNVMYWYQQKSSQAPKLLFHYYDKDFNNEADTPDNFQSRRPNTSFCFLDIRSPGLGDTAMYLCATSSPTSPPYNEQFFGPGTRLTVL.

This clone has only one observation. The junction departs from the called germline gene at one end, perhaps through a read error. V usage is TRBV19 and J usage is TRBJ1-2; 7 bases fit TRBD1. This CDR3 has 20 amino acids. CDR1 and CDR2 from the germline V gene are LNHDA and SQIVND (reference sequence). CDR3 DNA: TGTGCCAGTGGTATAGCCTTACCTTGGACAGGCAACGTCGGCGACTATGGCTACACCTTC. Translating gives CASGIALPWTGNVGDYGYTF. The whole variable domain, filled in from reference TRBV19 and TRBJ1-2, reads DGGITQSPKYLFRKEGQNVTLSCEQNLNHDAMYWYRQDPGQGLRLIYYSQIVNDFQKGDIAEGYSVSREKKESFPLTVTSAQKNPTAFYLCASGIALPWTGNVGDYGYTFGSGTRLTVV.

This clone was observed a few times. The chain carries TRBV7-8 and TRBJ2-1; 11 nucleotides line up with TRBD2. The J segment lost 6 bases and the V segment lost 5 bases, leaving 18 bases of the junction unmatched. Germline CDR1 SGHVS, CDR2 FQNEAQ. The CDR3 is 19 residues long. The CDR3 DNA reads TGTGCCAGCAGCCCATTTCGTATACTAGCGGGAGTTAAGGGCAATGAGCAGTTCTTC. It translates to CASSPFRILAGVKGNEQFF. Using reference TRBV7-8 and TRBJ2-1 for the parts outside the CDR3, the full variable domain is GAGVSQSPRYKVAKRGQDVALRCDPISGHVSLFWYQQALGQGPEFLTYFQNEAQLDKSGLPSDRFFAERPEGSVSTLKIQRTQQEDSAVYLCASSPFRILAGVKGNEQFFGPGTRLTVL.

The gene calls are TRBV5-1 and TRBJ2-1; D is undetermined. V was cut by 0 bases and J by 6 bases, with 10 bases left in between. This CDR3 is 14 amino acids long. The V gene's germline CDR1 is SGHRS and CDR2 YFSETQ. DNA for the CDR3: TGCGCCAGCAGCTTGGGATTTGATCCCAATGAGCAGTTCTTC. This encodes CASSLGFDPNEQFF.

CDR3 DNA sequence: TGCAGCGCCAGGAGCACCGAGCAGTACTTC. Its protein is CSARSTEQYF. The chain carries TRBV20-1 and TRBJ2-7, with unresolved D. Germline values: CDR1 DFQATT, CDR2 SNEGSKA (reference sequence). This CDR3 is 10 amino acids long.

The V call is TRBV28, the J call TRBJ1-4; TRBD1 is a possible D gene (6 bases). CDR1 is MDHEN and CDR2 is SYDVKM in the germline V gene. Trimming left V 3 bases short and J 12 bases short, with 20 bases between. The CDR3 extends over 15 amino acids. CDR3: CASSFSGTRTFELFF. CDR3 DNA: TGTGCCAGCAGTTTTTCGGGGACAAGGACTTTTGAACTGTTTTTT.

The chain uses TRBV7-2 and TRBJ2-3; D is undetermined. Looked up from germline, CDR1 is SGHTA and CDR2 is FQGNSA. The germline V and J ends were trimmed by 5 bases and 7 bases, with 7 bases remaining between them. The CDR3 is 11 amino acids. For the CDR3, the DNA is TGTGCCAGCAGCCTCACGAATACGCAGTATTTT. Protein product: CASSLTNTQYF.

DNA for the CDR3: TGTGCCAGCAGCCCGGGGGCCGGGGAGCTGTTTTTT. It is translated as CASSPGAGELFF. V gene TRBV7-3 combines with J gene TRBJ2-2; TRBD2 is a possible D gene (6 bases). The V end was cut by 5 bases, the J end by 6 bases, with 7 bases between. The CDR3 has 12 amino acids. Germline loops: CDR1 SGHTA, CDR2 FQGTGA. The full variable domain, completed using reference TRBV7-3 and TRBJ2-2, is GAGVSQTPSNKVTEKGKYVELRCDPISGHTALYWYRQSLGQGPEFLIYFQGTGAADDSGLPNDRFFAVRPEGSVSTLKIQRTERGDSAVYLCASSPGAGELFFGEGSRLTVL.

This clone appeared a single time. The gene calls are TRBV18 and TRBJ2-7, with 14 bases matching TRBD2. V lost 4 bases and J lost 5; bases outside the gene matches: 7. There are 16 residues in the CDR3. Per the germline V gene, CDR1 is KGHSH and CDR2 is LQKENI. CDR3 amino acids: CASSQGLAGVRDEQYF. CDR3 in DNA: TGTGCCAGCTCACAGGGACTAGCGGGAGTTCGGGACGAGCAGTACTTC.

This rearrangement joins TRBV6-5 to TRBJ1-3; D is unclear. This CDR3 region has 13 residues. V shed 7 bases and J shed 7 bases, with 14 bases lying between them. In germline, CDR1 is MNHEY, CDR2 SVGAGI. The CDR3 here is CASTPGIWNTIYF. The CDR3 coding sequence is TGTGCCAGCACTCCGGGGATCTGGAACACCATATATTTT.

V and J are TRBV27 and TRBJ2-7, with 8 nucleotides matching TRBD1. The trim removed 3 bases at V and 1 base at J, leaving 5 bases unmatched. The germline CDR1 and CDR2 sequences are MNHEY and SMNVEV (reference sequence). This CDR3 region has 15 residues. CDR3 sequence (DNA): TGTGCCAGCAGTTTCGGACAGGGAGTATCCTACGAGCAGTACTTC. Amino acid sequence: CASSFGQGVSYEQYF.

V is TRBV7-9 and J is TRBJ2-2; no clear D gene. The CDR3 is 16 amino acids. Per germline, CDR1 SEHNR and CDR2 FQNEAQ (reference sequence). Trimming took off 3 bases at V and 4 bases at J, with 15 bases between the two ends. CDR3 protein: CASSFSTTSGTGELFF. The CDR3 nucleotides read TGTGCCAGCAGCTTCTCGACGACCTCGGGCACCGGGGAGCTGTTTTTT.

The J gene is TRBJ1-1, the V gene TRBV7-6; the D gene is possibly TRBD1 (6 bases). The germline CDR1 and CDR2 sequences are SGHVS and FNYEAQ. CDR3 length: 15 residues. Between the trimmed V and J ends, which lost 1 base and 4 bases, there was a span of 13 bases. CDR3 residues: CASSLVSGAATEAFF. The CDR3 DNA follows: TGTGCCAGCAGCTTAGTTTCAGGGGCGGCCACTGAAGCTTTCTTT.

The chain links TRBV2 to TRBJ2-3, with a tentative D call TRBD1 (5 bases). CDR1 and CDR2 from the germline V gene are SNHLY and FYNNEI. V was clipped by 7 bases and J by 4 bases, with 9 bases between them. This CDR3 is built from 12 residues. Here the CDR3 DNA reads TGTGCCAGCAACCAGGGCTCAGATACGCAGTATTTT. This codes for CASNQGSDTQYF.

J is TRBJ1-2 and V is TRBV5-1, with D maybe TRBD1 (5 bases). The CDR3 consists of 14 residues. Trimming cost V 0 bases and J 2 bases, with 8 bases left between them. In germline, CDR1 is SGHRS, CDR2 YFSETQ. CDR3 DNA: TGCGCCAGCAGCTTGGCCGACAGAAACTATGGCTACACCTTC. This gives the protein CASSLADRNYGYTF.

The V gene is TRBV11-2, the J gene TRBJ2-7, with D possibly being TRBD1 or TRBD2 (5 bases each). With 5 bases removed from V and 3 bases from J, the gap between germline ends came to 20 bases. The germline V gene has CDR1 SGHAT and CDR2 FQNNGV. This CDR3 is 16 amino acids long. The CDR3 DNA reads TGTGCCAGCAGCAGAGTGGGGGATGGCGGAAACTACGAGCAGTACTTC. Its translation: CASSRVGDGGNYEQYF.

The CDR3 coding sequence is TGTGCCAGCAGCTTCGATCCGAGTCGGCAGGGGACGGGTGGCTACACCTTC. Protein sequence: CASSFDPSRQGTGGYTF. V gene TRBV7-3 combines with J gene TRBJ1-2; D may be TRBD1 (6 bases). With 3 bases removed from V and 7 bases from J, the gap between germline ends came to 24 bases. Germline CDR1 is SGHTA and CDR2 is FQGTGA. The CDR3 runs 17 residues.

The V and J genes are TRBV4-3 and TRBJ1-1, with D perhaps TRBD1 (5 bases). V was trimmed by 3 bases and J by 6 bases, leaving 11 bases between them. Germline V gene lookup returns CDR1 LGHNA and CDR2 YSLEER. The CDR3 length is 13 residues. CDR3 nucleotides: TGCGCCAGCAGCCAGGGGACTAACCCTGAAGCTTTCTTT. As protein: CASSQGTNPEAFF.

The CDR3 coding sequence is TGTGCCAGCAGTCTACCAGGTGACCCCTGGCCCCAGCATTTT. Translation: CASSLPGDPWPQHF. The gene calls are TRBV28 and TRBJ1-5; D is unresolved. The germline V and J ends were trimmed by 5 bases and 9 bases, with 17 bases remaining between them. The CDR3 is made up of 14 amino acids. CDR1 and CDR2 (germline): MDHEN, SYDVKM. The full variable domain, completed using reference TRBV28 and TRBJ1-5, is DVKVTQSSRYLVKRTGEKVFLECVQDMDHENMFWYRQDPGLGLRLIYFSYDVKMKEKGDIPEGYSVSREKKERFSLILESASTNQTSMYLCASSLPGDPWPQHFGDGTRLSIL.

The chain links TRBV5-4 to TRBJ2-1, with D unclear. With 1 base removed from V and 8 bases from J, the gap between germline ends came to 16 bases. The CDR3 has 15 amino acids. CDR1 SGHNT and CDR2 YYREEE come from the germline V gene (reference sequence). This CDR3 is CASSLPSAALDEQFF. CDR3 DNA: TGTGCCAGCAGCTTGCCGTCGGCGGCCTTGGATGAGCAGTTCTTC. The full variable domain, completed using reference TRBV5-4 and TRBJ2-1, is ETGVTQSPTHLIKTRGQQVTLRCSSQSGHNTVSWYQQALGQGPQFIFQYYREEENGRGNFPPRFSGLQFPNYSSELNVNALELDDSALYLCASSLPSAALDEQFFGPGTRLTVL.

The chain is built from TRBV10-1 and TRBJ1-2; D ambiguous. The CDR3 consists of 23 residues. V was shortened by 4 bases and J by 4 bases, with 40 bases between the two germline ends. Germline-derived CDR1 and CDR2 are WNHNN and SYGVQD (reference sequence). The CDR3 loop is CASSAAGRSRKTYGSRKTYGYTF. CDR3 DNA: TGCGCCAGCAGTGCAGCTGGAAGATCGCGAAAGACCTATGGATCGCGAAAGACCTATGGCTACACCTTC.

The CDR3 nucleotides are TGTGCCAGCTCAGCGACGCTGTTGCGGGCTAATGAAAAACTGTTTTTT. It specifies CASSATLLRANEKLFF. The rearrangement uses TRBV18 and TRBJ1-4, with unresolved D. The CDR3 sequence is 16 residues long. Trimming shortened V by 5 bases and J by 3 bases, and 16 bases separated the two germline ends. Germline V gene lookup returns CDR1 KGHSH and CDR2 LQKENI.